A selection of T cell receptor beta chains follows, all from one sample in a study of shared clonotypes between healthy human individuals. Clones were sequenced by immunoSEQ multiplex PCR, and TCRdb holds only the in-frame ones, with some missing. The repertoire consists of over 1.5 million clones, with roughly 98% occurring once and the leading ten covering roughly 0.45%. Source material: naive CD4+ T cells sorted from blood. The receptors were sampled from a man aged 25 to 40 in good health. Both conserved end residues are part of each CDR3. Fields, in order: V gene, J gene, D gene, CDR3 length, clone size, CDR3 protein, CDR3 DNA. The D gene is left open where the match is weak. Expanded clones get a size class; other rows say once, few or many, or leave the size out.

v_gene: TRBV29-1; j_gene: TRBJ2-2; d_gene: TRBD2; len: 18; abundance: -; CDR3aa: CSVGWGLAGETNTGELFF; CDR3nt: TGCAGCGTTGGCTGGGGACTAGCGGGAGAGACGAACACCGGGGAGCTGTTTTTT
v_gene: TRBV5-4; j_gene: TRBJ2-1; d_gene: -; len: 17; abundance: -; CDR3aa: CASSSPGRRVDLQEQFF; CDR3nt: TGTGCCAGCAGCTCCCCAGGGAGGCGGGTGGACCTACAGGAGCAGTTCTTC
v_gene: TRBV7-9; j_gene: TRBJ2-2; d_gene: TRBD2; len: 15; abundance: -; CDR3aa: CASSRLAGDTGELFF; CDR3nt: TGTGCCAGCTCACGACTAGCGGGAGACACCGGGGAGCTGTTTTTT
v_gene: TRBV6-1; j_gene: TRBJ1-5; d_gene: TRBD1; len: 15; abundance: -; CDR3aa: CASSRDRVSNQPQHF; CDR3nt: TGTGCCAGCAGCCGGGACAGGGTTAGCAATCAGCCCCAGCATTTT
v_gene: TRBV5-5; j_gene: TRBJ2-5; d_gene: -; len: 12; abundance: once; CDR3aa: CASSLDGETQYF; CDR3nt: TGTGCCAGCAGCTTGGATGGAGAGACCCAGTACTTC
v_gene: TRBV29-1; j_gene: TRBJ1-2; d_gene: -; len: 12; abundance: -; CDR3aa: CSVVSAAGGYTF; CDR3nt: TGCAGCGTTGTTTCAGCGGCGGGCGGCTACACCTTC
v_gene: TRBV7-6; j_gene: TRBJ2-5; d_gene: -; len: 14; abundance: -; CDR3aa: CASSPGEGRETQYF; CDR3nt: TGTGCCAGCAGCCCGGGTGAGGGGCGGGAGACCCAGTACTTC
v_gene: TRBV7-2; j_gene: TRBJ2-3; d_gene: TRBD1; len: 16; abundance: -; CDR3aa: CASSPGTGVSTDTQYF; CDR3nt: TGTGCCAGCAGCCCGGGGACAGGGGTAAGCACAGATACGCAGTATTTT
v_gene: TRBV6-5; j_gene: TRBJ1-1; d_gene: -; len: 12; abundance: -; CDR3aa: CASRAVNTEAFF; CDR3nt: TGTGCCTCCCGTGCCGTGAACACTGAAGCTTTCTTT
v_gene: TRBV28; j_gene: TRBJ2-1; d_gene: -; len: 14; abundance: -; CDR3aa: CASSLNRPRDEQFF; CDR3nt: TGTGCCAGCAGTTTAAACAGGCCTAGGGACGAGCAGTTCTTC
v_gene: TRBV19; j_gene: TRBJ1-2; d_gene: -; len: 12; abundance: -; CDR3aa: CASSLQGSGYTF; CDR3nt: TGTGCCAGTAGTTTACAGGGTAGTGGCTACACCTTC
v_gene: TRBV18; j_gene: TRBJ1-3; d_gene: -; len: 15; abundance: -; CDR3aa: CASSPTGISGNTIYF; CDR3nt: TGTGCCAGCTCACCGACAGGCATCTCTGGAAACACCATATATTTT
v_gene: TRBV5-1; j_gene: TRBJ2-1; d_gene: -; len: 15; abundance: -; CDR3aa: CASSSQASSYNEQFF; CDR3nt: TGCGCCAGCAGCTCACAGGCGAGCTCCTACAATGAGCAGTTCTTC
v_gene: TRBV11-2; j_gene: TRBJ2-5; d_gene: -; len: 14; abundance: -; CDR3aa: CASSLAPGSGAQYF; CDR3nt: TGTGCCAGCAGCTTAGCTCCCGGCTCGGGGGCCCAGTACTTC
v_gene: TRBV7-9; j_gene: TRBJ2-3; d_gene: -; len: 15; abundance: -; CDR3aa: CASRSKGRQLDTQYF; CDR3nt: TGTGCCAGCAGATCAAAGGGACGGCAACTAGATACGCAGTATTTT
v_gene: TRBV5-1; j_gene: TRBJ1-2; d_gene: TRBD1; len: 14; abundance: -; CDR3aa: CASSPGQATYGYTF; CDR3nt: TGCGCCAGCAGCCCCGGACAGGCGACCTATGGCTACACCTTC
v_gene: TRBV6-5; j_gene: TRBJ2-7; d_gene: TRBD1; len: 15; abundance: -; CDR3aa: CASRHRDRGPYEQYF; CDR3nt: TGTGCCAGCAGGCACCGGGACAGGGGGCCTTACGAGCAGTACTTC
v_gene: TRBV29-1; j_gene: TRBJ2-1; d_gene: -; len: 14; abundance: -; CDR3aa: CSASPRVGHNEQFF; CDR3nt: TGCAGCGCATCACCACGGGTGGGGCACAATGAGCAGTTCTTC
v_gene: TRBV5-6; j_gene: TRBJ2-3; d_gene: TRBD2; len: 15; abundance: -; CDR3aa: CASEAAGVVTDTQYF; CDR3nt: TGTGCCAGCGAGGCGGCGGGGGTGGTCACAGATACGCAGTATTTT
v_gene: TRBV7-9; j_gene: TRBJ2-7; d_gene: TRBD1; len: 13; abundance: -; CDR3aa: CASSYRDSYEQYF; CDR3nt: TGTGCCAGCAGCTACCGGGACAGCTACGAGCAGTACTTC
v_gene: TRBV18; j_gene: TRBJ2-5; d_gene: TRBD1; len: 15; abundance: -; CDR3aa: CASSPLGQGEETQYF; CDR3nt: TGTGCCAGCTCACCACTGGGACAGGGAGAAGAGACCCAGTACTTC
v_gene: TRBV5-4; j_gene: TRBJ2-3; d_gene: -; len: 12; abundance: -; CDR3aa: CASSSKPDTQYF; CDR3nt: TGTGCCAGCAGCTCAAAACCAGATACGCAGTATTTT
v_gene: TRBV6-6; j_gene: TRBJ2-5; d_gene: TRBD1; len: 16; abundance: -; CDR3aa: CASSYAARDRQETQYF; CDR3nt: TGTGCCAGCAGTTACGCCGCTCGGGACAGGCAAGAGACCCAGTACTTC
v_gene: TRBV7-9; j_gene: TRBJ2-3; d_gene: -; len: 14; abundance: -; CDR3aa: CASSSRGGTDTQYF; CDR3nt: TGTGCCAGCAGCTCTAGAGGAGGGACAGATACGCAGTATTTT
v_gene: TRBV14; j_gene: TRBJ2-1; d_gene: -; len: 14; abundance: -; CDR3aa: CASSQDLLRTAQFF; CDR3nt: TGTGCCAGCAGCCAAGATCTACTTCGAACCGCCCAGTTCTTC
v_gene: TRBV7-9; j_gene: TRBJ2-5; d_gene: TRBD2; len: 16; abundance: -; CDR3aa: CASSLGLTSAQETQYF; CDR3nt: TGTGCCAGCAGCTTAGGGTTGACTAGCGCGCAAGAGACCCAGTACTTC
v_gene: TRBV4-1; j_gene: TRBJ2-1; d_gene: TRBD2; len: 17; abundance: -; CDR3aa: CASSREFGLASYNEQFF; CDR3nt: TGCGCCAGCAGCCGAGAATTCGGACTAGCTTCCTACAATGAGCAGTTCTTC
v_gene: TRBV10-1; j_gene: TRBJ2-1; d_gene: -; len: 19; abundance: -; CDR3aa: CASSESSAGITGSYNEQFF; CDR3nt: TGCGCCAGCAGTGAGTCGAGCGCGGGCATTACAGGGTCCTACAATGAGCAGTTCTTC
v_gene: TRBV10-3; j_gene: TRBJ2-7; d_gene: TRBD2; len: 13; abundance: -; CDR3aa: CAIIPGLGEEQYF; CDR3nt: TGTGCCATCATACCGGGACTAGGGGAAGAGCAGTACTTC
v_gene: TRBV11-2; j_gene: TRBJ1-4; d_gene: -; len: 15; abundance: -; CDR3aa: CASCRGGRVNEKLFF; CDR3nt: TGTGCCAGCTGTCGGGGGGGTAGAGTTAACGAAAAACTGTTTTTT
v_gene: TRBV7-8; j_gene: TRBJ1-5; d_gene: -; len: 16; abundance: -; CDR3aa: CASSLGPQGSNQPQHF; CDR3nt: TGTGCCAGCAGCTTAGGCCCCCAGGGTAGCAATCAGCCCCAGCATTTT
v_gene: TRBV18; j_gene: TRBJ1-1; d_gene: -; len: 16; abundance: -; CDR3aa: CASSPDPGQFTTEAFF; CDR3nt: TGTGCCAGCTCACCGGACCCCGGACAGTTTACCACTGAAGCTTTCTTT
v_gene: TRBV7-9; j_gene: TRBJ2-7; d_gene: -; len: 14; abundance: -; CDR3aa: CASSRTHQPYEQYF; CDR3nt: TGTGCCAGCAGTCGGACGCACCAACCCTACGAGCAGTACTTC
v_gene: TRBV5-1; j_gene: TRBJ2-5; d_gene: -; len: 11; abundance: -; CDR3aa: CASTVQETQYF; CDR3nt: TGCGCCAGCACAGTCCAAGAGACCCAGTACTTC
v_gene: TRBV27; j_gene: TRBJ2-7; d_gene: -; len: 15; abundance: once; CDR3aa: CASSSPGHSSYEQYF; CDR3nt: TGTGCCAGCAGCTCACCGGGACACAGTTCGTACGAGCAGTACTTC
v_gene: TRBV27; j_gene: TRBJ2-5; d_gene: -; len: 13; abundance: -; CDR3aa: CASSPVLTGTQYF; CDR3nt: TGTGCCAGCAGTCCGGTCTTAACGGGGACCCAGTACTTC
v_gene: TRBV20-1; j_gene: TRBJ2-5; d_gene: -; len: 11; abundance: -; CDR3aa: CSARDGETQYF; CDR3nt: TGCAGTGCTAGAGATGGAGAGACCCAGTACTTC
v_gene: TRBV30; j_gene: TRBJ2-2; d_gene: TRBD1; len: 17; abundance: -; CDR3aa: CAWSRQGASTNIGELFF; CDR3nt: TGTGCCTGGAGTCGACAGGGGGCGTCTACGAACATCGGGGAGCTGTTTTTT
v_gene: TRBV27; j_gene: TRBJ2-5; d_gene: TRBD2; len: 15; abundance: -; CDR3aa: CASSLSVAGVETQYF; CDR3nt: TGTGCCAGCAGTTTATCGGTTGCGGGAGTCGAGACCCAGTACTTC
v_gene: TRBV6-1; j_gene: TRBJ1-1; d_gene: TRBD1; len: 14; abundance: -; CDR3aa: CASILDRGNTEAFF; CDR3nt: TGTGCCAGCATTTTAGACAGGGGGAACACTGAAGCTTTCTTT
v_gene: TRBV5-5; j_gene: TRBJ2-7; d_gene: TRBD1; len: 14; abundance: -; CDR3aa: CASSRGQTFHEQYF; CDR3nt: TGTGCCAGCAGCAGGGGACAGACGTTCCACGAGCAGTACTTC
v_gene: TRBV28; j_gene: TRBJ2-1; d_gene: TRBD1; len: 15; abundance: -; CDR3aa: CASSPSGTGVDEQFF; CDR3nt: TGTGCCAGCAGTCCTTCGGGGACAGGGGTCGATGAGCAGTTCTTC
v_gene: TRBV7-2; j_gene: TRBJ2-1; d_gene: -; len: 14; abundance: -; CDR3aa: CASSLALYSNEQFF; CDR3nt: TGTGCCAGCAGCTTAGCCCTCTACTCCAATGAGCAGTTCTTC
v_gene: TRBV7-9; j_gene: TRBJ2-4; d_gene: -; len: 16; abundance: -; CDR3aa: CASSLELREGKNIQYF; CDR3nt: TGTGCCAGCAGCTTAGAATTGCGGGAAGGCAAAAACATTCAGTACTTC
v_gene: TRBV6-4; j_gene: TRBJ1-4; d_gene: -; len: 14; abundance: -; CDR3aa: CASSPSPGGEKLFF; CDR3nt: TGTGCCAGCAGCCCCTCTCCGGGAGGGGAAAAACTGTTTTTT
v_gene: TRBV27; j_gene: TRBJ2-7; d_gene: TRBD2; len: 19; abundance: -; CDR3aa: CASSPRLAGIFIPSYEQYF; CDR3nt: TGTGCCAGCAGTCCCCGACTAGCGGGAATCTTTATCCCGTCCTACGAGCAGTACTTC
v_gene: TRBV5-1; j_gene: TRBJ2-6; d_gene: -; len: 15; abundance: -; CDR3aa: CASSLGNSGANVLTF; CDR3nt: TGCGCCAGCAGCTTGGGTAACTCTGGGGCCAACGTCCTGACTTTC
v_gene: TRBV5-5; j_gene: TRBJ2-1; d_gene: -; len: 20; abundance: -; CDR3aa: CASSLSTGTVAGPIYNEQFF; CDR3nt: TGTGCCAGCAGCTTGTCGACAGGGACTGTTGCGGGACCTATCTACAATGAGCAGTTCTTC
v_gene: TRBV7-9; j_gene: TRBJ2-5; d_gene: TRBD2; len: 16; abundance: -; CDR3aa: CASSLALAGGGETQYF; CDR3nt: TGTGCCAGCAGCTTAGCCCTAGCGGGAGGTGGGGAGACCCAGTACTTC
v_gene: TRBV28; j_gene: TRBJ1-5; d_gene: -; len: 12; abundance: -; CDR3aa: CASTPGVQPQHF; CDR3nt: TGTGCCAGCACCCCGGGGGTTCAGCCCCAGCATTTT
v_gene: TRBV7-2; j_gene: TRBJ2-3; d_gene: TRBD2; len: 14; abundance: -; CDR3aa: CAIQISGSIDTQYF; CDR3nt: TGTGCCATCCAGATTAGCGGGAGTATAGATACGCAGTATTTT
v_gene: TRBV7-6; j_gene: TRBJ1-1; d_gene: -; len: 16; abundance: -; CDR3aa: CASSKQSRKVNTEAFF; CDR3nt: TGTGCCAGCAGCAAACAATCACGAAAGGTGAACACTGAAGCTTTCTTT
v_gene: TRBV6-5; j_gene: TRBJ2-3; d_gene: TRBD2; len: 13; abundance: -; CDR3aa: CASPSGSPDTQYF; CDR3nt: TGTGCCAGCCCTAGCGGGAGTCCAGATACGCAGTATTTT